This TCR beta chain is from a study of metastatic and nonmetastatic thyroid tumors (dated by TCRdb to the early 2020s). Study-level background: Repertoires were compared across peripheral blood and tumor or nodule tissue samples from malignant and benign thyroid patients.

Only a few counts were recorded for this clone. There is no known antigen for this receptor. Base qualities were left out, and no much larger clone turns up one base away. Results and caveats for the whole study, not just this receptor: In both blood and tumor samples, TCR beta diversity was reported to be significantly higher in malignant tumors than in benign nodules.

To prepare the library, PCR was applied. Sequencing was carried out with an Illumina HiSeq 4000. High-throughput sequencing was used to profile the TCR beta-chain CDR3 region of each patient. The paper's processing steps were these. A classifier to discriminate distant-metastatic papillary thyroid cancer patients was built from CDR3 differences across clinicopathological groups. Repertoire diversity was assessed with the Shannon index, and tumor-blood repertoire similarity with the Morisita-Horn index. TCRdb passed the public sequencing reads through fastp at Q25 and MiXCR, retaining productive beta sequences. TCRdb's processing, not the study's, gives the V and J calls here. The sample table shows a few thousand clones, and 30% are seen once. The top ten clones comprise 20% of the sample. From its cysteine to its phenylalanine, the CDR3 spans 13 amino acids. Only CDR3 DNA remains: 39 bases, in frame from the first base. Trimming takes 4 bases from V and 4 bases from J, and the germline ends sit 8 bases apart. Based on the germline V gene (reference sequence), the CDR1 and CDR2 sequences are MNHEY and SMNVEV.

No treatment had been received by any patient before thyroid surgery. Using T-cell receptor beta sequencing, the researchers looked back retrospectively at clinical samples from patients, gathered between about 2011 and 2019. Recombination linked TRBV27 to TRBJ1-5; the D gene cannot be resolved reliably. The sequence was obtained from a female donor with papillary thyroid cancer or a benign thyroid nodule (not recorded which). Some clones in this sample may be carry-over from other donors' samples. Material: adjacent normal tissue. The DNA reads TGTGCCAGCAGTTGGGCCCTAAATCAGCCCCAGCATTTT. This sequence encodes CASSWALNQPQHF.